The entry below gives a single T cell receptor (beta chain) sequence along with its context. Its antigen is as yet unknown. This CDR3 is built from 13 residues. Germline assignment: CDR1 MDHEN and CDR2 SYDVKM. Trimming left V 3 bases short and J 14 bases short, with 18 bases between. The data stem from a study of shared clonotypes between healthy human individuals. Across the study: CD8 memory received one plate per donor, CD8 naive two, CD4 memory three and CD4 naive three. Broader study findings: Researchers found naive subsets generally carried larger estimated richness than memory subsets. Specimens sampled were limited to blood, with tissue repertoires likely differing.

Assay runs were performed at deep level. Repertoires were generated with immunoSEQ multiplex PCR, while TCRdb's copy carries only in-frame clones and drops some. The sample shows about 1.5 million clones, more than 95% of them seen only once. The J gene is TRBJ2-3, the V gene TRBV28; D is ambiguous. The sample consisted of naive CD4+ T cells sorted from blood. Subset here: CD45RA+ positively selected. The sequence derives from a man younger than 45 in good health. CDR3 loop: CASSLSKVATWYF. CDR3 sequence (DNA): TGTGCCAGCAGTTTGAGTAAGGTGGCAACATGGTATTTT. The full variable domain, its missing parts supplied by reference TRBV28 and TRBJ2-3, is DVKVTQSSRYLVKRTGEKVFLECVQDMDHENMFWYRQDPGLGLRLIYFSYDVKMKEKGDIPEGYSVSREKKERFSLILESASTNQTSMYLCASSLSKVATWYFGPGTRLTVL.